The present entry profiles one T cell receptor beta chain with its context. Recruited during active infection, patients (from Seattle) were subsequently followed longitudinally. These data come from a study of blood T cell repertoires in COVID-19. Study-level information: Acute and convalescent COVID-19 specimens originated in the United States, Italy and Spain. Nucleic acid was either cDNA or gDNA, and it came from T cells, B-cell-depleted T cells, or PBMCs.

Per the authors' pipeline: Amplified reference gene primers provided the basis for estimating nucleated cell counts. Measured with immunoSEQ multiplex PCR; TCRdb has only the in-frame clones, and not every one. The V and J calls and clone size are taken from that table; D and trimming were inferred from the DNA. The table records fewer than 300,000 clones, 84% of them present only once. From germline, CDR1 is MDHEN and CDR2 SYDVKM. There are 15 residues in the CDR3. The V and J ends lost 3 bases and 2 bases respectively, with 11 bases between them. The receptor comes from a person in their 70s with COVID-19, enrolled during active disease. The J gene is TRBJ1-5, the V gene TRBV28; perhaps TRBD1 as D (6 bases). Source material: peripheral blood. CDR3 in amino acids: CASSFSGGRNQPQHF. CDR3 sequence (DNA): TGTGCCAGCAGTTTCTCGGGGGGGCGCAATCAGCCCCAGCATTTT.